This record covers a single TCR beta chain. The antigen is unknown. The CDR3 sequence is 15 residues long. With 4 bases clipped from V and 4 bases from J, the junction kept 6 bases outside the gene matches. CDR1 SNHLY and CDR2 FYNNEI come from the germline V gene. The data derive from a study of T cell responses to AZD1222 COVID-19 vaccine. Repertoires were generated with immunoSEQ multiplex PCR, while TCRdb's copy carries only in-frame clones and drops some. In the table there are about 120,000 clones, about 90% of which are singletons. Researchers grouped second doses given at about 4 or about 12 weeks into one pool. Study-level points and caveats: In a largely white British group with more females than males, clonal diversity was possibly underestimated. Baseline seropositivity occurred in only a handful of AZD1222 recipients. Across the whole spike, CD4 TCRs peaked at regions 160-218 and 743-854.

This TCR derives from an adult who received the AZD1222 COVID-19 vaccine. Sequencing was performed on peripheral blood, taken 28 days after the second AZD1222 dose. The V call is TRBV2, the J call TRBJ1-5, with 8 bases that match TRBD1. The CDR3 spells CASSAGQARNQPQHF. The CDR3 DNA follows: TGTGCCAGCAGTGCGGGACAGGCAAGAAATCAGCCCCAGCATTTT.